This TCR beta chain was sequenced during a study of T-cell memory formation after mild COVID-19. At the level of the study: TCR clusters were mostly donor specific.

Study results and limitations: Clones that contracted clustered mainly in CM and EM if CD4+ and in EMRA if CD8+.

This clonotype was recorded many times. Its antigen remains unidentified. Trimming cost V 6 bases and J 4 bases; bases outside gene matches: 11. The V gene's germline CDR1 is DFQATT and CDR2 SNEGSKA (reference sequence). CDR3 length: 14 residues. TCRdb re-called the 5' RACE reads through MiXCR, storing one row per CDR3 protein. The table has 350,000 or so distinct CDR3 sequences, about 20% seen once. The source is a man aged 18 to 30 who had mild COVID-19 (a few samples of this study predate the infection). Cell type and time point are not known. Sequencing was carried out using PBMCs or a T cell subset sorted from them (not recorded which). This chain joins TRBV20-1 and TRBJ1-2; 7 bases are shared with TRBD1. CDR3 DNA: TGCAGTGCACCGACCTTTGACAGGGCCTATGGCTACACCTTC. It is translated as CSAPTFDRAYGYTF.